This entry lists 3 T cell receptor beta chains sequenced from one sample in a study of CD8 T cells in ankylosing spondylitis. TCRdb used MiXCR to reprocess the 5' RACE reads, holding one entry per CDR3 protein. Here the sample spans 500,000 or so distinct CDR3 sequences, 5.3% being singletons. Study results and caveats: Blood from ankylosing spondylitis patients appeared to carry a characteristic roughly eight-variant TCR beta motif.

Which antigens these TCRs recognize remains unknown. Source material: blood, either unsorted or a sorted T cell fraction (not recorded which). The source is a male donor with ankylosing spondylitis.

This clonotype was found many times. This rearrangement joins TRBV5-5 to TRBJ1-5, with a tentative D call TRBD1 (5 bases). Germline values: CDR1 SGHKS, CDR2 YYEKEE (reference sequence). V was pared by 4 bases and J by 0 bases, with 11 bases between. The CDR3 contains 15 residues. This chain's CDR3 is CASSPTAVSNQPQHF. The CDR3 region has the DNA TGTGCCAGCAGCCCGACAGCTGTTAGCAATCAGCCCCAGCATTTT. Full variable domain (remainder filled in from reference TRBV5-5 and TRBJ1-5): DAGVTQSPTHLIKTRGQQVTLRCSPISGHKSVSWYQQVLGQGPQFIFQYYEKEERGRGNFPDRFSARQFPNYSSELNVNALLLGDSALYLCASSPTAVSNQPQHFGDGTRLSIL.

At least ten counts were recorded for this clonotype. This chain links TRBV7-9 with TRBJ1-1; D unclear. Germline V gene sequence: CDR1 SEHNR, CDR2 FQNEAQ (reference sequence). This CDR3 is built from 16 residues. V lost 1 base to trimming and J lost 1 base, with 13 bases between them. CDR3 coding DNA: TGTGCCAGCAGCTTAGAATTGGGCAGCAGGAACACTGAAGCTTTCTTT. It encodes CASSLELGSRNTEAFF.

This clonotype was seen ten or more times. The chain joins TRBV4-2 to TRBJ1-6, with no clear D. Trimming shortened V by 4 bases and J by 4 bases, and 14 bases separated the two germline ends. This CDR3 comprises 16 residues. In germline, CDR1 is LGHNA, CDR2 YNFKEQ. The CDR3 DNA sequence: TGTGCCAGCAGCCTTGTTTCACTCGAGTATAATTCACCCCTCCACTTT. It is translated as CASSLVSLEYNSPLHF.